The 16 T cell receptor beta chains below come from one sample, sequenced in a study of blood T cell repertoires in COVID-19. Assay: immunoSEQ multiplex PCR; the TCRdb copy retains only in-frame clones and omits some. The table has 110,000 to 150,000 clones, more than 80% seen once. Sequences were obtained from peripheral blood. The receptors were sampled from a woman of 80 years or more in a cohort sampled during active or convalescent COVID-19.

CDR3 nucleotides: TGTGCCATCAGAGGGGACAAAGGAAACACCATATATTTT. Translated, it gives CAIRGDKGNTIYF. This chain links TRBV10-3 with TRBJ1-3, with D possibly matching TRBD1 (6 bases). CDR3 length: 13 amino acids. V was cut by 6 bases and J by 4 bases, with 10 bases left in between. From germline, CDR1 is ENHRY and CDR2 SYGVKD.

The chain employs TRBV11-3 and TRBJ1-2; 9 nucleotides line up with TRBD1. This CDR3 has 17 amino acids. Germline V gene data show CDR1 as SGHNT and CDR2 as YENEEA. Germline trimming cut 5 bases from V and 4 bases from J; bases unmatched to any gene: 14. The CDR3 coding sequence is TGTGCCAGCAGCCCAACGCCGGGGACAGGGAAGGGCTATGGCTACACCTTC. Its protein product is CASSPTPGTGKGYGYTF.

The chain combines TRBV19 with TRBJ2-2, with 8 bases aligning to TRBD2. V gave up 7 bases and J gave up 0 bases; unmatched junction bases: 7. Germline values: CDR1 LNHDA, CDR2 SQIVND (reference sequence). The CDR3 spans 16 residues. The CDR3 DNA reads TGTGCCAGTATGGGGAATAGCGGGGCGAACACCGGGGAGCTGTTTTTT. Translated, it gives CASMGNSGANTGELFF. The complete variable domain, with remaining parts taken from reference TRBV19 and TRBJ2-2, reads DGGITQSPKYLFRKEGQNVTLSCEQNLNHDAMYWYRQDPGQGLRLIYYSQIVNDFQKGDIAEGYSVSREKKESFPLTVTSAQKNPTAFYLCASMGNSGANTGELFFGEGSRLTVL.

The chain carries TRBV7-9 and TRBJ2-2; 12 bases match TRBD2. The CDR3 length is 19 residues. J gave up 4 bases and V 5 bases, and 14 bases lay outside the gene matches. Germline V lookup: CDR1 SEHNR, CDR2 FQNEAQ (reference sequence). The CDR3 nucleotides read TGTGCCAGCAGCCGGACAGGTCTAGCGGGGGGGCCTCGCACCGGGGAGCTGTTTTTT. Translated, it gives CASSRTGLAGGPRTGELFF.

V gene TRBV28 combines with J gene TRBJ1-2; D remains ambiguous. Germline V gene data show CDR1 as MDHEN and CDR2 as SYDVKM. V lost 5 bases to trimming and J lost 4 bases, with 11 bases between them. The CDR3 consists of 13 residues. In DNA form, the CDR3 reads TGTGCCAGCAGTCGATCCGGAGGCTATGGCTACACCTTC. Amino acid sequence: CASSRSGGYGYTF.

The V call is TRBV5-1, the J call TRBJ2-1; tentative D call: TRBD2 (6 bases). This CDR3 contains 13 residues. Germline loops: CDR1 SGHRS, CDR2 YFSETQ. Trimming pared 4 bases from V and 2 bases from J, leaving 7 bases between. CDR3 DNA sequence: TGCGCCAGCAGCCCGGGGGCCTACAATGAGCAGTTCTTC. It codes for CASSPGAYNEQFF. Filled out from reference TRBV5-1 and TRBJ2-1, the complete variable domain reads KAGVTQTPRYLIKTRGQQVTLSCSPISGHRSVSWYQQTPGQGLQFLFEYFSETQRNKGNFPGRFSGRQFSNSRSEMNVSTLELGDSALYLCASSPGAYNEQFFGPGTRLTVL.

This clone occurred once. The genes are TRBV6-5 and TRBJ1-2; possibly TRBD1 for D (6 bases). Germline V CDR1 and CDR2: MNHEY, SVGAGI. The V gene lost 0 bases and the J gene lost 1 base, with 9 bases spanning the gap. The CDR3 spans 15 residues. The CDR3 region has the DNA TGTGCCAGCAGTTACTCCGGACAGTTTAACTATGGCTACACCTTC. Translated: CASSYSGQFNYGYTF.

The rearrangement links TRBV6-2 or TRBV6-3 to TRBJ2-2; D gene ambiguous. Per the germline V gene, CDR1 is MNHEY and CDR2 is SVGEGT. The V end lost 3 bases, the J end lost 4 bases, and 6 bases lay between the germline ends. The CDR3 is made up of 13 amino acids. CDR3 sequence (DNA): TGTGCCAGCAGTTATGGAGTCACCGGGGAGCTGTTTTTT. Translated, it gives CASSYGVTGELFF.

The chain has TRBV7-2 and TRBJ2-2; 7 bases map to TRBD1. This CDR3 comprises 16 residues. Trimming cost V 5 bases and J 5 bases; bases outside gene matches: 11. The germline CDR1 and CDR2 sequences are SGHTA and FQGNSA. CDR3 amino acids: CASSTPTGKVTGELFF. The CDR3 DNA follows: TGTGCCAGCAGCACCCCGACAGGGAAGGTAACCGGGGAGCTGTTTTTT.

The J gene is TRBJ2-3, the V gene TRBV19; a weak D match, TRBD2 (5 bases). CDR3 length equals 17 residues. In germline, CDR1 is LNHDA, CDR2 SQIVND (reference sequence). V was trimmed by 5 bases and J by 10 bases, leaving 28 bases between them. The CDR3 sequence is CASSPIGDSRPRGAQYF. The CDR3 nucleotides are TGTGCCAGTAGTCCCATCGGGGATTCTAGACCTCGTGGAGCGCAGTATTTT.

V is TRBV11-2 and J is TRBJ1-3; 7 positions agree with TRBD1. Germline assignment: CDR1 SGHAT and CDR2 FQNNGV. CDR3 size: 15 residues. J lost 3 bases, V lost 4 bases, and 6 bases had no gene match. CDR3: CASSSDRDIGNTIYF. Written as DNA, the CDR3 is TGTGCCAGCAGCTCCGACAGGGATATTGGAAACACCATATATTTT.

The CDR3 region has the DNA TGTGCCAGCAGTTCCAGGACTAGCGGGGCCTACGAGCAGTACTTC. Its translation is CASSSRTSGAYEQYF. The chain employs TRBV27 and TRBJ2-7; 12 nucleotides agree with TRBD2. Trimming at V came to 4 bases and at J to 2 bases, leaving 3 bases not matched to a gene. The CDR3 extends over 15 amino acids. CDR1 is MNHEY and CDR2 is SMNVEV in the germline V gene (reference sequence).

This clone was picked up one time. CDR3 in DNA: TGTGCCAGCAGCCAAGCAGGGGGCATAACTGAAGCTTTCTTT. Its translation is CASSQAGGITEAFF. V usage is TRBV3-1 (or the pseudogene TRBV3-2) and J usage is TRBJ1-1; TRBD1 matches 8 bases. CDR3 length: 14 amino acids. CDR1 is LGHDT, CDR2 YNNKEL, per germline (reference sequence). V shed 1 base and J 5 bases; nucleotides not matched to a gene: 3.

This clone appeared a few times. CDR3 nucleotide sequence: TGTGCCAGCAGCTTGGGACAGGGGGTTCTCAGGGTTTCACCCCTCCACTTT. Translated, it gives CASSLGQGVLRVSPLHF. The chain links TRBV5-6 to TRBJ1-6, with 9 bases fitting TRBD1. This CDR3 comprises 17 residues. Germline CDR1 reads SGHDT; CDR2 reads YYEEEE. V shed 0 bases, J shed 9 bases, and the junction held 10 bases outside the gene matches.

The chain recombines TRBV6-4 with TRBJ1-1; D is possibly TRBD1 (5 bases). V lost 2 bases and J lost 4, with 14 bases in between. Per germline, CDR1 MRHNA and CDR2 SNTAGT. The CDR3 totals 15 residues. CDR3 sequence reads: CASSDNFSGATEAFF. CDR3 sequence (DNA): TGTGCCAGCAGTGACAATTTCAGCGGGGCCACTGAAGCTTTCTTT.

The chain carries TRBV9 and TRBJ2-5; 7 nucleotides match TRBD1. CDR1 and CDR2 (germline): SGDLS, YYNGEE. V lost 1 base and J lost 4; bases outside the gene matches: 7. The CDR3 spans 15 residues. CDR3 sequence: CASSVPTGMGETQYF. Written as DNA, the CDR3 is TGTGCCAGCAGCGTACCGACAGGGATGGGAGAGACCCAGTACTTC.